Below are 10 T cell receptor beta chains sequenced from a single sample in a study of shared clonotypes between healthy human individuals. Sequencing used immunoSEQ multiplex PCR; TCRdb keeps in-frame clones, though not all of them. The repertoire holds roughly 2.2 million clones, with just over 90% as singletons. The material sequenced was naive CD4+ T cells from PBMCs. Noted subset: CD45RA+ positively selected. All receptors derive from a man younger than 35 in good health. Some clones in this sample may be carry-over from other donors' samples.

CDR3 protein: CSGTTGDVGTEAFF. DNA of the CDR3: TGCAGCGGGACGACAGGGGACGTCGGCACTGAAGCTTTCTTT. The V gene is TRBV29-1, the J gene TRBJ1-1; 8 bases are shared with TRBD1. CDR1 SQVTM and CDR2 ANQGSEA come from the germline V gene. CDR3 length equals 14 residues. V was clipped by 7 bases and J by 4 bases; unmatched bases: 11.

CDR3 amino acids: CASSNQGGSVYEQYF. CDR3 bases: TGTGCCAGTAGTAATCAGGGGGGATCGGTCTACGAGCAGTACTTC. The V and J genes are TRBV19 and TRBJ2-7; possibly TRBD1 for D (7 bases). Deletions cut 4 bases from V and 3 bases from J, with 16 bases between. The CDR3 runs 15 residues. Germline V gene data show CDR1 as LNHDA and CDR2 as SQIVND (reference sequence). The full variable domain, completed using reference TRBV19 and TRBJ2-7, is DGGITQSPKYLFRKEGQNVTLSCEQNLNHDAMYWYRQDPGQGLRLIYYSQIVNDFQKGDIAEGYSVSREKKESFPLTVTSAQKNPTAFYLCASSNQGGSVYEQYFGPGTRLTVT.

CDR3 DNA: TGTGCCTGGAGTAGGGGACAGGGAAGGGCCGGGGAGCTGTTTTTT. Translated: CAWSRGQGRAGELFF. The chain joins TRBV30 to TRBJ2-2, with TRBD1 matching 9 bases. V gave up 2 bases and J gave up 6 bases; unmatched junction bases: 7. The CDR3 runs to 15 residues. Germline CDR1 and CDR2: GTSNPN and SVGIG (reference sequence).

V gene TRBV7-2 combines with J gene TRBJ2-5; D is possibly TRBD1 (6 bases). CDR1 and CDR2 (germline): SGHTA, FQGNSA. V was cut by 8 bases and J by 1 base, with 14 bases left in between. The CDR3 totals 14 residues. The CDR3 DNA follows: TGTGCCAGCGACACAGGGTGGCCCCAAGAGACCCAGTACTTC. Its protein product is CASDTGWPQETQYF.

With respect to this clone: This sample also contains other DNA sequences that code for the same CDR3. The chain combines TRBV7-2 with TRBJ2-1; D not certain. V lost 1 base and J lost 4, with 5 bases in between. The CDR3 contains 13 residues. Per germline, CDR1 SGHTA and CDR2 FQGNSA. This chain's CDR3 is CASSLDRYNEQFF. DNA of the CDR3: TGTGCCAGCAGCTTAGACAGATACAATGAGCAGTTCTTC. The variable domain in full, with the rest retrieved from reference TRBV7-2 and TRBJ2-1, is GAGVSQSPSNKVTEKGKDVELRCDPISGHTALYWYRQSLGQGLEFLIYFQGNSAPDKSGLPSDRFSAERTGGSVSTLTIQRTQQEDSAVYLCASSLDRYNEQFFGPGTRLTVL.

This clone was recorded once. This chain uses TRBV6-5 with TRBJ2-7; 7 nucleotides match TRBD1. Trimming at V came to 5 bases and at J to 3 bases, leaving 10 bases not matched to a gene. The CDR3 totals 15 residues. Germline V gene lookup returns CDR1 MNHEY and CDR2 SVGAGI. Written as DNA, the CDR3 is TGTGCCAGCAGTCGCCGGGACAGCGACTTCTACGAGCAGTACTTC. Translated: CASSRRDSDFYEQYF.

The CDR3 region is CASSETTAMNTEAFF. The CDR3 DNA follows: TGTGCCAGCAGCGAGACGACAGCCATGAACACTGAAGCTTTCTTT. The chain uses TRBV9 and TRBJ1-1, with D possibly TRBD1 on 5 matching bases. With 3 bases removed from V and 0 bases from J, the gap between germline ends came to 12 bases. Germline CDR1 is SGDLS and CDR2 is YYNGEE. This CDR3 spans 15 amino acids.

The sample holds one count of this clone. The V and J genes are TRBV28 and TRBJ1-5, with 7 bases identical to TRBD1. Losses at the gene ends were 7 bases for V and 4 bases for J; bases not matched to a gene: 4. Germline values: CDR1 MDHEN, CDR2 SYDVKM. The CDR3 totals 13 residues. The CDR3 is CASTGTENQPQHF. In nucleotides, the CDR3 is TGTGCCAGCACCGGGACAGAGAATCAGCCCCAGCATTTT.

In its sample, this clone was seen a few times. The rearrangement uses TRBV2 and TRBJ1-1; D is undetermined. Germline-derived CDR1 and CDR2 are SNHLY and FYNNEI. This CDR3 has 13 amino acids. Trimming took off 2 bases at V and 1 base at J, with 5 bases between the two ends. The CDR3 DNA is TGTGCCAGCAGTGAACGGGAGAACACTGAAGCTTTCTTT. Protein: CASSERENTEAFF.

Only a few counts were recorded for this clone. This sequence joins TRBV5-6 and TRBJ2-3, with D perhaps TRBD2 (5 bases). The CDR3 loop spans 16 amino acids. In germline, CDR1 is SGHDT, CDR2 YYEEEE. V shed 2 bases and J shed 2 bases, with 15 bases lying between them. CDR3 nucleotides: TGTGCCAGCAGCTTCCGCCCCGGGGTATACACAGATACGCAGTATTTT. It yields the protein CASSFRPGVYTDTQYF.